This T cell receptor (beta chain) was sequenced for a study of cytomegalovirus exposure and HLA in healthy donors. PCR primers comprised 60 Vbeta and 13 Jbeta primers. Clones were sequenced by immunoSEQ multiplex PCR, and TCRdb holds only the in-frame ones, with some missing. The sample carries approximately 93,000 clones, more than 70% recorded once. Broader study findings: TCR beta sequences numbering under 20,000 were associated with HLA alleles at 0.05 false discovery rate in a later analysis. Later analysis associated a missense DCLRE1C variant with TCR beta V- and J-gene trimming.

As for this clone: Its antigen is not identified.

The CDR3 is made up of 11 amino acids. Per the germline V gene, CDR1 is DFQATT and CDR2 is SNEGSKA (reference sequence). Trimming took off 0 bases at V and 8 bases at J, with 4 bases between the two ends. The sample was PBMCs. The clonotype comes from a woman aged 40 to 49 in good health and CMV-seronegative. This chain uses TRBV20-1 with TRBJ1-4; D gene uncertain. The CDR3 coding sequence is TGCAGTGCTAGAGATATAGAAAAACTGTTTTTT. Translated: CSARDIEKLFF.